The sequence of this T cell receptor beta chain was determined in a study of beta chain features in type 1 diabetes. Of the isolated RNA, all was reverse transcribed, and so the sequenced material was expressed TCRB transcripts. The repertoire was sequenced with immunoSEQ multiplex PCR; TCRdb's copy has only in-frame clones and lacks some. The sample contains about 740,000 clones, roughly 13% of which appear only once. Study-wide results and limits: Type 1 diabetes patients had moderately but significantly shorter TCRB CDR3s in all four CD4+ subsets.

To note about this clone: Antigen unknown.

Germline V CDR1 and CDR2: SGHRS, YFSETQ. The CDR3 has 15 residues. Trimming stripped 4 bases from V and 4 bases from J, with 14 bases between. The source of this sequence is a man aged 18 to 29 with type 1 diabetes. The gene calls are TRBV5-1 and TRBJ2-2; maybe TRBD1 (5 bases). The sequencing sample was made of naive CD4+ T cells from blood. The CDR3 spells CASSPRAGPTGELFF. Written as DNA, the CDR3 is TGCGCCAGCAGCCCCCGGGCAGGGCCCACCGGGGAGCTGTTTTTT.